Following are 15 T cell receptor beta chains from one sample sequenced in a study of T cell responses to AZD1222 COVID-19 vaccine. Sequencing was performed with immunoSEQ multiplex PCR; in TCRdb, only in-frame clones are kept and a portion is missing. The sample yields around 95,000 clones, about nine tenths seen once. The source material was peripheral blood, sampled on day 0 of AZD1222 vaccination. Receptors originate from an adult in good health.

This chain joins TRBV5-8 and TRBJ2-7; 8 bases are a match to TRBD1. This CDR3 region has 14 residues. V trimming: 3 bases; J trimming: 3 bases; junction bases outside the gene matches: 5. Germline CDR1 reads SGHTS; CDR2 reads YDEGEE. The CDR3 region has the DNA TGTGCCAGCAGCTGGACAGGGAAAAACTACGAGCAGTACTTC. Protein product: CASSWTGKNYEQYF.

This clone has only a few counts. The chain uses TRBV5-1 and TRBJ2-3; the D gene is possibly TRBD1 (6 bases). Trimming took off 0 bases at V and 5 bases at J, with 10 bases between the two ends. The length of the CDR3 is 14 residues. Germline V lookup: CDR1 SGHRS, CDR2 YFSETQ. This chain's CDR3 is CASSLEGQLDTQYF. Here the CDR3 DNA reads TGCGCCAGCAGCTTGGAAGGACAGCTAGATACGCAGTATTTT.

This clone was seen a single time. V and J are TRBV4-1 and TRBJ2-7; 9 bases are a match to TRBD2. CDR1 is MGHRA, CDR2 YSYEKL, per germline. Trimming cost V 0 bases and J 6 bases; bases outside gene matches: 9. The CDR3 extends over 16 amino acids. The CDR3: CASSQEVVSGRVEQYF. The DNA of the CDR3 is TGCGCCAGCAGCCAAGAGGTAGTTAGCGGGAGAGTCGAGCAGTACTTC.

The CDR3 DNA is TGTGCCAGCAGTGCAAGGCTAGCGGGAGACGACGACACCGGGGAGCTGTTTTTT. Its protein product is CASSARLAGDDDTGELFF. The rearrangement uses TRBV6-1 and TRBJ2-2; 10 nucleotides agree with TRBD2. Per germline, CDR1 MNHNS and CDR2 SASEGT. This CDR3 has 18 residues. J was trimmed by 3 bases and V by 4 bases; bases with no gene match: 11.

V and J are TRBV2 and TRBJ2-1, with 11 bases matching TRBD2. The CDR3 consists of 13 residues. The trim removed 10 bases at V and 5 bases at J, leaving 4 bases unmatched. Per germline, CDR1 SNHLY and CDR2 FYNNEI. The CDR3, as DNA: TGTGCCACCCCGGGACTAGCGGACAATGAGCAGTTCTTC. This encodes CATPGLADNEQFF.

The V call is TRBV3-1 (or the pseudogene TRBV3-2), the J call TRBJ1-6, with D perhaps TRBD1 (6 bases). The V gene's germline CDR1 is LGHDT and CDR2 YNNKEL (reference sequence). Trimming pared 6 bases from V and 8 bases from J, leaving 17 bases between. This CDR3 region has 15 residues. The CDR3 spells CASSLWTEGDSPLHF. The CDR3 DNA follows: TGTGCCAGCAGTCTTTGGACAGAGGGCGATTCACCCCTCCACTTT.

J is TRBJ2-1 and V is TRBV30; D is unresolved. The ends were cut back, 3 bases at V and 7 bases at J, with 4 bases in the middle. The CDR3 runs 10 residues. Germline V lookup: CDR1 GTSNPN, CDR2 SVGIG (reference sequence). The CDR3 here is CAWRVNEQFF. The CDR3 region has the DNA TGTGCCTGGAGGGTGAATGAGCAGTTCTTC.

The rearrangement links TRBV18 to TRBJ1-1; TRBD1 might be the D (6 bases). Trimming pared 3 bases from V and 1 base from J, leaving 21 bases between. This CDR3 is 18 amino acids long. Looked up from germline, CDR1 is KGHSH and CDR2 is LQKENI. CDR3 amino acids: CASSPRGGGGRTNTEAFF. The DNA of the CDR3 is TGTGCCAGCTCACCGAGGGGTGGGGGCGGTAGAACGAACACTGAAGCTTTCTTT.

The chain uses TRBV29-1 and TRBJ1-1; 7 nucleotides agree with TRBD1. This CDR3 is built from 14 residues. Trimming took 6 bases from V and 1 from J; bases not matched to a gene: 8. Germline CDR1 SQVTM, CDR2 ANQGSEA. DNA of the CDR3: TGCAGCGTCGCCGGACAGGAAGGGAACACTGAAGCTTTCTTT. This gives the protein CSVAGQEGNTEAFF.

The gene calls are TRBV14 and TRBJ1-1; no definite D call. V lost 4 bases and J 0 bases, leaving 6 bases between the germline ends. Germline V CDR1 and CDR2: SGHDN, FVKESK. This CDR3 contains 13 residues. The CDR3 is CASSRTMNTEAFF. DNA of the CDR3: TGTGCCAGCAGCCGAACTATGAACACTGAAGCTTTCTTT.

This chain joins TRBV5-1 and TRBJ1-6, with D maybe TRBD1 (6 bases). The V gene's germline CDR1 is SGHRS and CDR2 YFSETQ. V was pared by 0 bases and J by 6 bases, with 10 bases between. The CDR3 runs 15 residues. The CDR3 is CASSLAGQFNSPLHF. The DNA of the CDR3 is TGCGCCAGCAGCTTGGCAGGACAGTTTAATTCACCCCTCCACTTT.

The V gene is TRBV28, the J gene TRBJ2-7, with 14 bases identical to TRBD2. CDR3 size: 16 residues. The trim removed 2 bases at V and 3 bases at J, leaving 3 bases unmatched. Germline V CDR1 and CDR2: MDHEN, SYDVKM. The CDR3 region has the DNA TGTGCCAGCAGTTTAACCGGGACTAGCGGGAGCTACGAGCAGTACTTC. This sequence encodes CASSLTGTSGSYEQYF.

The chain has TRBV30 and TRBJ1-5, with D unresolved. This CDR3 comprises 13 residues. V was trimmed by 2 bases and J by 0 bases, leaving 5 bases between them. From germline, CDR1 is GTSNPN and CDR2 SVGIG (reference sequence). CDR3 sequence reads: CAWSRSSNQPQHF. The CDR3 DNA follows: TGTGCCTGGAGTCGTAGTAGCAATCAGCCCCAGCATTTT.

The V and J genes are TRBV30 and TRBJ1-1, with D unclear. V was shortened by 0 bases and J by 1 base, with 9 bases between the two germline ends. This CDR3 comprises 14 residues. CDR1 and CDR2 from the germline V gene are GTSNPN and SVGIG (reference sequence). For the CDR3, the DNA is TGTGCCTGGAGTGTAGGAGAGACGAACACTGAAGCTTTCTTT. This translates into CAWSVGETNTEAFF.

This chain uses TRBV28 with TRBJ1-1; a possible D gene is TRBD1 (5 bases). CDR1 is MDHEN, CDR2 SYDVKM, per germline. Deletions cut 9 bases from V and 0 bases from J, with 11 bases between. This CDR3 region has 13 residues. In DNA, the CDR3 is TGTGCCAGTATGGGGCTCCTGAACACTGAAGCTTTCTTT. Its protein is CASMGLLNTEAFF.